What follows are 10 T cell receptor beta chains derived from one specimen sequenced in a study of blood T cells in healthy people across ages. It was with a sample-barcoded 5' primer and a J-beta primer mix that a second PCR of about 6 to 12 cycles was run. In TCRdb, the 5' RACE reads were re-called with MiXCR into one record per CDR3 protein. The table shows approximately 850,000 distinct CDR3 sequences, with about 42% occurring only once. The specimen sequenced was blood. The receptors shown here come from a man aged 55-75 years in good health.

This clonotype was counted between two and nine times. This chain uses TRBV7-2 with TRBJ2-7; weak D call: TRBD1 (6 bases). Germline CDR1 reads SGHTA; CDR2 reads FQGNSA. V shed 5 bases and J shed 5 bases, with 10 bases lying between them. The CDR3 loop spans 12 amino acids. The DNA of the CDR3 is TGTGCCAGCAGCCGGGACATCCACGAGCAGTACTTC. This translates into CASSRDIHEQYF.

This clonotype was observed many times. The chain has TRBV4-3 and TRBJ2-6, with D uncertain. The germline V gene encodes CDR1 LGHNA and CDR2 YSLEER. This CDR3 is 15 amino acids long. Deletions cut 0 bases from V and 0 bases from J, with 3 bases between. CDR3 coding DNA: TGCGCCAGCAGCCAAGAAAGCTCTGGGGCCAACGTCCTGACTTTC. This encodes CASSQESSGANVLTF.

The V and J genes are TRBV30 and TRBJ2-4; D may be TRBD1 (5 bases). Near its end, the DNA agrees better with TRBJ2-7, so the J call may be wrong. Germline CDR1 GTSNPN, CDR2 SVGIG (reference sequence). The CDR3 is made up of 14 amino acids. CDR3 loop: CAWSVGSGIYEQYF. CDR3 DNA sequence: TGTGCCTGGAGTGTGGGGTCAGGGATATACGAGCAGTACTTC.

V and J are TRBV5-8 and TRBJ2-5; D may be TRBD1 or TRBD2 (5 bases each). V lost 3 bases and J lost 11, with 8 bases in between. The CDR3 totals 10 residues. Germline V CDR1 and CDR2: SGHTS, YDEGEE. The CDR3 sequence: CASSWDQQYF. In DNA form, the CDR3 reads TGTGCCAGCAGCTGGGACCAGCAGTACTTC.

V gene TRBV3-1 combines with J gene TRBJ2-3; no clear D. The CDR3 runs to 13 residues. Germline CDR1 reads LGHDT; CDR2 reads YNNKEL (reference sequence). Deletions cut 2 bases from V and 6 bases from J, with 9 bases between. The CDR3 is CASSQNRVDTQYF. For the CDR3, the DNA is TGTGCCAGCAGCCAAAACCGAGTGGATACGCAGTATTTT.

This clonotype was detected only a few times. This chain uses TRBV7-9 with TRBJ1-2; 9 positions match TRBD1. This CDR3 comprises 13 residues. Germline V gene data show CDR1 as SEHNR and CDR2 as FQNEAQ (reference sequence). J was trimmed by 8 bases and V by 5 bases; bases with no gene match: 6. CDR3 in amino acids: CASSLGTGRGYTF. DNA of the CDR3: TGTGCCAGCAGCCTCGGGACAGGGAGAGGCTACACCTTC.

The J gene is TRBJ1-5, the V gene TRBV12-3 or TRBV12-4; D is uncertain. V was trimmed by 8 bases and J by 0 bases, leaving 8 bases between them. The CDR3 is 13 amino acids. CDR3 nucleotide sequence: TGTGCCAGCTCCAAGGGTAGCAATCAGCCCCAGCATTTT. It yields the protein CASSKGSNQPQHF.

This clonotype came up a few times. The gene calls are TRBV4-2 and TRBJ2-5, with 7 bases identical to TRBD2. V shed 1 base, J shed 2 bases, and the junction held 10 bases outside the gene matches. The germline V gene encodes CDR1 LGHNA and CDR2 YNFKEQ. CDR3 length: 17 residues. Written as DNA, the CDR3 is TGTGCCAGCAGCCAAGGGTCGGCTAGCGGCTCACAAGAGACCCAGTACTTC. Translation: CASSQGSASGSQETQYF.

The sample holds a few counts of this clonotype. Being one base from a much bigger clone, this may be a read error. The chain employs TRBV7-3 and TRBJ2-5; D unresolved. Germline V gives CDR1 SGHTA, CDR2 FQGTGA. The CDR3 runs 13 residues. The CDR3 DNA sequence: TGTGCCAGCAGCGTAACCAGCAGCGAGACCCAGTACTTC. It is translated as CASSVTSSETQYF.

This clonotype was picked up a small number of times. J is TRBJ2-3 and V is TRBV5-1; perhaps TRBD2 as D (6 bases). The CDR3 is 15 amino acids. Germline V gene data show CDR1 as SGHRS and CDR2 as YFSETQ. V lost 4 bases to trimming and J lost 0 bases, with 12 bases between them. CDR3 DNA: TGCGCCAGCAGCCCATGGGGGGACAGCACAGATACGCAGTATTTT. This encodes CASSPWGDSTDTQYF.